The 7 T cell receptor beta chains given below trace back to one sample, sequenced in a study of blood T cell repertoires in COVID-19. The table came from immunoSEQ multiplex PCR; TCRdb's copy has only in-frame clones and leaves some out. The data contain about 250,000 clones, 86% of them singletons. The sequenced material came from peripheral blood. The source of these receptors is a woman aged 55-69 years who had recovered from COVID-19.

The chain links TRBV9 to TRBJ2-1; D is possibly TRBD1 (6 bases). The germline CDR1 and CDR2 sequences are SGDLS and YYNGEE. With 4 bases removed from V and 4 bases from J, the gap between germline ends came to 15 bases. This CDR3 is built from 15 residues. This CDR3 is CASSRTTGSYNEQFF. DNA of the CDR3: TGTGCCAGCAGCCGTACGACAGGATCTTACAATGAGCAGTTCTTC. Together with reference TRBV9 and TRBJ2-1, the CDR3 gives the full variable domain: DSGVTQTPKHLITATGQRVTLRCSPRSGDLSVYWYQQSLDQGLQFLIQYYNGEERAKGNILERFSAQQFPDLHSELNLSSLELGDSALYFCASSRTTGSYNEQFFGPGTRLTVL.

The V gene is TRBV5-4, the J gene TRBJ2-3, with 11 bases aligning to TRBD2. This CDR3 is built from 17 residues. The junction had 13 bases not matched to a gene; V was cut back by 1 base and J by 9 bases. Germline loops: CDR1 SGHNT, CDR2 YYREEE (reference sequence). The CDR3 reads CASSLQIGSGGANTQYF. The DNA for the CDR3 is TGTGCCAGCAGCTTGCAGATAGGTAGCGGGGGGGCGAACACGCAGTATTTT.

This chain links TRBV7-3 with TRBJ2-3, with D possibly matching TRBD2 (6 bases). Germline V gives CDR1 SGHTA, CDR2 FQGTGA. V lost 4 bases, J lost 6 bases, and 14 bases lay in between. The CDR3 sequence is 14 residues long. The CDR3 spells CASSSQGLADTQYF. The CDR3 DNA follows: TGTGCCAGCAGCTCCCAGGGACTTGCGGATACGCAGTATTTT.

The rearrangement uses TRBV6-2 or TRBV6-3 and TRBJ1-4; D remains unclear. The length of the CDR3 is 13 residues. V dropped 2 bases and J dropped 7 bases, with 8 bases sitting between them. From germline, CDR1 is MNHEY and CDR2 SVGEGT. CDR3 sequence reads: CASSYVTGEKLFF. Here the CDR3 DNA reads TGTGCCAGCAGTTACGTCACCGGTGAAAAACTGTTTTTT.

With respect to this clone: The same CDR3 arises from other DNA sequences in this sample as well. The chain joins TRBV6-6 to TRBJ1-4; D may be TRBD1 (6 bases). Germline-derived CDR1 and CDR2 are MNHNY and SVGAGI (reference sequence). The CDR3 runs to 13 residues. With 2 bases removed from V and 8 bases from J, the gap between germline ends came to 9 bases. CDR3 DNA sequence: TGTGCCAGCAGTTACCGTGGGGGCGAAAAACTGTTTTTT. This encodes CASSYRGGEKLFF.

This chain joins TRBV6-6 and TRBJ1-5, with D unresolved. CDR3 length equals 13 residues. The V end lost 8 bases, the J end lost 3 bases, and 11 bases lay between the germline ends. Per the germline V gene, CDR1 is MNHNY and CDR2 is SVGAGI (reference sequence). The chain's CDR3 is CASSSGLNQPQHF. The CDR3, as DNA: TGTGCCAGCTCCTCCGGTCTCAATCAGCCCCAGCATTTT.

V gene TRBV7-3 combines with J gene TRBJ2-2; D call uncertain. Germline CDR1 reads SGHTA; CDR2 reads FQGTGA. CDR3 length equals 14 residues. The V gene lost 5 bases and the J gene lost 7 bases, with 14 bases spanning the gap. The CDR3 loop is CASSPTISGGELFF. The CDR3 DNA follows: TGTGCCAGCAGCCCAACAATTTCGGGCGGGGAGCTGTTTTTT.